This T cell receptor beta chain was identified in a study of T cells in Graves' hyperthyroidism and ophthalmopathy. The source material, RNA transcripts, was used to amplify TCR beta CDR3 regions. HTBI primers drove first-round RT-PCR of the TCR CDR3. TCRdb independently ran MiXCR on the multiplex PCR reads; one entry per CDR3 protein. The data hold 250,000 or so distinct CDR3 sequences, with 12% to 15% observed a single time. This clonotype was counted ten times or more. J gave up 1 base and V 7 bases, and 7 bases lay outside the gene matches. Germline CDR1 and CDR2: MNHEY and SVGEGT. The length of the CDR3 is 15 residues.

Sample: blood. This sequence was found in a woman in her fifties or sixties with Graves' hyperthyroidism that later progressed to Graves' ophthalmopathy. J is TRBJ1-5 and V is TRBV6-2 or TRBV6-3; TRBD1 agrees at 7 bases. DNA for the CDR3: TGTGCCAGCAATTCCGGGACAGCCAGCAATCAGCCCCAGCATTTT. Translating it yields CASNSGTASNQPQHF.